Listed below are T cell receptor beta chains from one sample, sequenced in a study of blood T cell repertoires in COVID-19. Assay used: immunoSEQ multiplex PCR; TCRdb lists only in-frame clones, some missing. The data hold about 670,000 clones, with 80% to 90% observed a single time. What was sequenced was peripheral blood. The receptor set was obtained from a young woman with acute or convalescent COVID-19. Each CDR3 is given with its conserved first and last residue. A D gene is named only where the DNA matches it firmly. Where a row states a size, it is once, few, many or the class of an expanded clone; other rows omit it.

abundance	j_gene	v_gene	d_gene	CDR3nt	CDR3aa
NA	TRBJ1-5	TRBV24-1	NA	TGTGCCACCAGCCCGGGAGCAAATCAGCCCCAGCATTTT	CATSPGANQPQHF
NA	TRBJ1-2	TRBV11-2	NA	TGTGCCAGCAGCCAGCGGGAGGGATTTTCCTATGGCTACACCTTC	CASSQREGFSYGYTF
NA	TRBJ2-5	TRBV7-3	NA	TGTGCCAGCAGCCCGATATGGGGCGCCCAAGAGACCCAGTACTTC	CASSPIWGAQETQYF
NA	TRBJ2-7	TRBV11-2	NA	TGTGCCAGCATGCCGGGACTTCACTACGAGCAGTACTTC	CASMPGLHYEQYF
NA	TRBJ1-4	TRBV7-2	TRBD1	TGTGCCAGCAGCCCTAGGACAGGGGGCGAAAAACTGTTTTTT	CASSPRTGGEKLFF
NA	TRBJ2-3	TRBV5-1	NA	TGCGCCAGCAGTTACGGGCGGGACAGTGGGACAGATACGCAGTATTTT	CASSYGRDSGTDTQYF
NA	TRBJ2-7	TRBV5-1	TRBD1	TGCGCCAGCAGCAGACCCGGGACAGGGTTCGACGAGCAGTACTTC	CASSRPGTGFDEQYF
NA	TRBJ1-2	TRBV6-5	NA	TGTGCCAGCAGTTACTCCCCAGGGGCAGTCGCCTATGGCTACACCTTC	CASSYSPGAVAYGYTF
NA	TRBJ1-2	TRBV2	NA	TGTGCCAGCAACCCAACAGGGAGCTATGGCTACACCTTC	CASNPTGSYGYTF
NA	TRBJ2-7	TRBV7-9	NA	TGTGCCAGCAGCTTAGAAGCGGGTAAAGCCTACGAGCAGTACTTC	CASSLEAGKAYEQYF
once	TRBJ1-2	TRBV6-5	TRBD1	TGTGCCAGCAGCCTCAGGACAGGGAGGTATGGCTACACCTTC	CASSLRTGRYGYTF
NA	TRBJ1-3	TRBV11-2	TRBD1	TGTGCCAGCAGCTCCAAAGGACAGGGGTCCAGCTCTGGAAACACCATATATTTT	CASSSKGQGSSSGNTIYF
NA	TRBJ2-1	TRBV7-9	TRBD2	TGTGCCAGCAGCTTAGAAGGTAGCGGGGATACCAATGAGCAGTTCTTC	CASSLEGSGDTNEQFF
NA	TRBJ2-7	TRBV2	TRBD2	TGTGCCAGCAGTGACTTAGCGGGGACTACCTACGAGCAGTACTTC	CASSDLAGTTYEQYF
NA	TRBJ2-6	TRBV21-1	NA	TGTGCCAGGAGGGACAGCGAGTCTGGGGCCAACGTCCTGACTTTC	CARRDSESGANVLTF
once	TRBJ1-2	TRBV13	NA	TGTGCCAGCAGCTTAGGCCCGGTCTCCTCCTATGGCTACACCTTC	CASSLGPVSSYGYTF
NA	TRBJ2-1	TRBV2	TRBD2	TGTGCCAGCAGACGATATCCGGCGGGGGGGCAAGAGCAGTTCTTC	CASRRYPAGGQEQFF
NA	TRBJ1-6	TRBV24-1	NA	TGTGCCACCAGTGTTGGGGGGGTGTACTCCTATAATTCACCCCTCCACTTT	CATSVGGVYSYNSPLHF
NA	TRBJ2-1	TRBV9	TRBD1	TGTGCCAGCAGCGGGGACAGGTTCCATGAGCAGTTCTTC	CASSGDRFHEQFF
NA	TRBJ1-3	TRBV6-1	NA	TGTGCCAGCAGTGACAGGGTAGGAAACACCATATATTTT	CASSDRVGNTIYF
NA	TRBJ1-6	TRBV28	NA	TGTGCCAGCAGTTTGCGGGGAAGGGAGTCACCCCTCCACTTT	CASSLRGRESPLHF
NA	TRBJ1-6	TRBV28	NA	TGTGCCAGCAGGCCTCCAGGGACTGCCTCACCCCTCCACTTT	CASRPPGTASPLHF
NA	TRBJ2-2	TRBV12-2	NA	TGTGCAAGTCGCTTTTTACCGGCCGGGACAGGGAACACCGGGGAGCTGTTTTTT	CASRFLPAGTGNTGELFF
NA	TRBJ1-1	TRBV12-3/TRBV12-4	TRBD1	TGTGCCAGCAGTCGGACAGGCGGAGCTTTCTTT	CASSRTGGAFF
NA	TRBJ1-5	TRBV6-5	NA	TGTGCCAGCGCCCACTACCCTAGCAATCAGCCCCAGCATTTT	CASAHYPSNQPQHF
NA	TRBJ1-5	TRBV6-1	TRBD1	TGTGCCAGCAGGGAAAGACGACAGGGCGGCAATCAGCCCCAGCATTTT	CASRERRQGGNQPQHF
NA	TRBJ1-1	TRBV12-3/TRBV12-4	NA	TGTGCCAGCAGCTACATTGGAGACACTGAAGCTTTCTTT	CASSYIGDTEAFF
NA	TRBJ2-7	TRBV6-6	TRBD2	TGTGCCAGCAGCGAACAAGCGGGATTCTACGAGCAGTACTTC	CASSEQAGFYEQYF
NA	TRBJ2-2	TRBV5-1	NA	TGCGCCACCTCGACTAGGGGAAACACCGGGGAGCTGTTTTTT	CATSTRGNTGELFF